The clone carrying this TCR beta chain showed up many times. Antigen specificity is unknown. The germline V and J ends were trimmed by 3 bases and 4 bases, with 10 bases remaining between them. CDR3 length: 13 amino acids. This sample was included in a study of identical twins. TCRdb re-derived calls from the 5' RACE reads in MiXCR, one entry per CDR3 protein. The profile shows over 250,000 distinct CDR3 sequences, roughly 10% of them singletons. Regarding the study as a whole: Part of the zero-insertion signal could reflect confounding by invariant MAIT and iNKT cells.

Separately, the same data were catalogued under a study of yellow fever vaccine responses in identical twins. This second study notes: Vaccine-induced T cell responses in twins were reportedly observed to appear partly convergent, partly personalized.

The sequencing sample was made of CD8+ T cells sorted from blood. The clonotype originates from a woman between 18 and 30 years old in good health. This chain joins TRBV12-3 or TRBV12-4 and TRBJ2-7; D might be TRBD1 (5 bases). The DNA of the CDR3 is TGTGCCAGCAGTTTCTCGCCAGGGTACGAGCAGTACTTC. It specifies CASSFSPGYEQYF.